A selection of T cell receptor beta chains follows, all from one sample in a study of cytomegalovirus exposure and HLA in healthy donors. The assay was immunoSEQ multiplex PCR, and TCRdb's table has in-frame clones only and misses some. The sample holds 85,000 to 100,000 clones; 60% to 75% are singletons and the top ten take more than 2.5%. Sequencing was carried out using PBMCs. The receptors stem from a man in his sixties in good health and CMV-seronegative. Each CDR3 is given with its conserved first and last residue. D genes are given only for firm matches. Clone size appears in some rows only: once, few, many, or a class for an expanded clone.

J,D,size,length,V,DNA,CDR3
TRBJ2-1,TRBD1,-,13,TRBV6-1,TGTGCCAGCAGCGACTTGAGACAGGGGAGTCAGTTCTTC,CASSDLRQGSQFF
TRBJ1-2,-,-,13,TRBV11-2,TGTGCCAGCAGCCCTGACAGGAACTATGGCTACACCTTC,CASSPDRNYGYTF
TRBJ2-4,TRBD2,-,18,TRBV6-1,TGTGCCAGCAGTGAATTCCCTAGCGGGAGGGTAGCCAAAAACATTCAGTACTTC,CASSEFPSGRVAKNIQYF
TRBJ2-3,TRBD1,-,16,TRBV19,TGTGCCAGTAGTATGCCCCGGGACAGGGGGCGGGATACGCAGTATTTT,CASSMPRDRGRDTQYF
TRBJ1-1,TRBD1,-,15,TRBV4-1,TGCGCCAGCAGCCAAGAAGGGACAGGGGTGACTGAAGCTTTCTTT,CASSQEGTGVTEAFF
TRBJ1-1,-,-,16,TRBV6-5,TGTGCCAGCAGTTTTAAGACAGTCTCTATGAACACTGAAGCTTTCTTT,CASSFKTVSMNTEAFF
TRBJ1-2,-,-,13,TRBV5-1,TGCGCCAGCAGCTTCCAAGCCTCATATGGCTACACCTTC,CASSFQASYGYTF
TRBJ2-1,TRBD2,-,16,TRBV10-3,TGTGCCATCAGCATCCAAAGCGGGGGGCACGGTAATGAGCAGTTCTTC,CAISIQSGGHGNEQFF
TRBJ2-1,-,-,15,TRBV14,TGTGCCAGCAGCCAACTCCGGGATGGTGGCAATGAGCAGTTCTTC,CASSQLRDGGNEQFF
TRBJ1-2,-,-,14,TRBV19,TGTGCCAGAAGACCGGGACTATTTAACTATGGCTACACCTTC,CARRPGLFNYGYTF
TRBJ2-7,-,-,11,TRBV27,TGTGCCAGCAGGTCTCAGGGTCAGCAGTACTTC,CASRSQGQQYF
TRBJ2-2,-,few,15,TRBV6-1,TGTGCCAGCACCCGCGGGGACCCGAACACCGGGGAGCTGTTTTTT,CASTRGDPNTGELFF
TRBJ1-2,-,-,12,TRBV19,TGTGCCAGTAGAGGGACTACCTATGGCTACACCTTC,CASRGTTYGYTF
TRBJ1-3,-,-,15,TRBV10-3,TGTGCCATCAGTGAGTTGGCAGGGATGGGCAACACCATATATTTT,CAISELAGMGNTIYF
TRBJ2-5,-,-,12,TRBV28,TGTGCCAGCAGTACAGGGTATCGGACCCAGTACTTC,CASSTGYRTQYF
TRBJ1-2,-,-,14,TRBV9,TGTGCCAGCAGCGTAGCTACGAGGGGGACTGGCTACACCTTC,CASSVATRGTGYTF
TRBJ2-1,-,-,16,TRBV5-1,TGCGCCAGCAGTCAAGAACCCGATCCTACCTACAATGAGCAGTTCTTC,CASSQEPDPTYNEQFF
TRBJ2-1,TRBD2,few,15,TRBV27,TGTGCCAGCAGTGGGCGGACTAGCGGGGGGAATGAGCAGTTCTTC,CASSGRTSGGNEQFF
TRBJ2-7,-,once,16,TRBV10-2,TGCGCCAGCAGTGAGGGTCGGGGGGCAGGGACCTACGAGCAGTACTTC,CASSEGRGAGTYEQYF
TRBJ2-1,TRBD1,few,15,TRBV4-1,TGCGCCAGCAGCCAACTTGCCGGGACAGTAAGGGAGCAGTTCTTC,CASSQLAGTVREQFF
TRBJ2-5,-,few,12,TRBV6-1,TGTGCCAGCAGGTTACAGGTCGAGACCCAGTACTTC,CASRLQVETQYF
TRBJ2-7,-,-,14,TRBV11-2,TGTGCCAGCAGCTTAGACAGGGGTGTCTACGAGCAGTACTTC,CASSLDRGVYEQYF
TRBJ2-5,-,few,13,TRBV5-4,TGTGCCAGCAGCTCTAGCAGTCAAGAGACCCAGTACTTC,CASSSSSQETQYF
TRBJ2-1,-,-,16,TRBV15,TGTGCCACCAGCAGAGGGGCGGGAACCAAATACAATGAGCAGTTCTTC,CATSRGAGTKYNEQFF
TRBJ2-7,-,-,16,TRBV27,TGTGCCAGCAGTTATAAATCTCAAACGAAACTACGGGAGCAGTACTTC,CASSYKSQTKLREQYF
TRBJ1-5,-,few,13,TRBV9,TGTGCCAGCAGCACAGATCGTGGTCAGCCCCAGCATTTT,CASSTDRGQPQHF
TRBJ1-4,-,-,14,TRBV2,TGTGCCAGCAATAACCAGGGGTCTAATGAAAAACTGTTTTTT,CASNNQGSNEKLFF
TRBJ1-2,-,-,11,TRBV19,TGTGTCTCGGAGACTGACTATGGCTACACCTTC,CVSETDYGYTF
TRBJ2-1,-,-,14,TRBV7-9,TGTGCCAGCAGCTACTCTGGCTCGGGCAATGAGCAGTTCTTC,CASSYSGSGNEQFF
TRBJ2-1,-,few,12,TRBV6-6,TGTGCCAGCAGCCCAGACTATCACGAGCAGTTCTTC,CASSPDYHEQFF
TRBJ2-7,-,-,17,TRBV5-1,TGCGCCAGCAGCTTGGCCGGGAGACTCGGAGTCTCCTACGAGCAGTACTTC,CASSLAGRLGVSYEQYF
TRBJ2-2,-,-,14,TRBV19,TGTGCCATCCTGGACACTTCGAACACCGGGGAGCTGTTTTTT,CAILDTSNTGELFF
TRBJ2-5,TRBD1,once,15,TRBV2,TGTGCCAGCAGTGGTGGGACAGGGGGCGAAGAGACCCAGTACTTC,CASSGGTGGEETQYF
TRBJ2-5,TRBD2,-,14,TRBV11-3,TGTGCCAGCAGCCCCGAACTAGCGGGAAAGACCCAGTACTTC,CASSPELAGKTQYF
TRBJ2-5,TRBD2,-,15,TRBV2,TGTGCCAGCAGTGCCAGGACTAGCGGGGGAGAGACCCAGTACTTC,CASSARTSGGETQYF
TRBJ2-1,-,-,15,TRBV27,TGTGCCAGCAGTTTGGAGGACAGTCCCCCCTATGAGCAGTTCTTC,CASSLEDSPPYEQFF
TRBJ1-3,-,-,15,TRBV13,TGTGCCAGCAGCACCAGGGGTGCCTCTGGAAACACCATATATTTT,CASSTRGASGNTIYF
TRBJ2-2,-,once,17,TRBV4-2,TGTGCCAGCAGCCAAGATAAGAGCGGAAGGAACACCGGGGAGCTGTTTTTT,CASSQDKSGRNTGELFF
TRBJ2-3,-,-,16,TRBV5-6,TGTGCCAGCAGCTTGCGGTGGCTAGCCTCGCCCCGGGCGCAGTATTTT,CASSLRWLASPRAQYF
TRBJ2-1,TRBD1,-,12,TRBV25-1,TGTGCCAGCACCTCAGGGGGCGGTGAGCAGTTCTTC,CASTSGGGEQFF
TRBJ2-3,TRBD2,few,15,TRBV6-5,TGTGCCAGCGGACTAGCGGGAACTAGCACAGATACGCAGTATTTT,CASGLAGTSTDTQYF
TRBJ2-5,TRBD1,-,12,TRBV6-1,TGTGCCAGCAGCCACAGGGGAGAGACCCAGTACTTC,CASSHRGETQYF
TRBJ2-1,TRBD1,once,15,TRBV6-5,TGTGCCAGCAATCGACAGGGAAGCTCCTACAATGAGCAGTTCTTC,CASNRQGSSYNEQFF
TRBJ2-5,TRBD2,-,16,TRBV30,TGTGCCTGGAGGCCGGGACTAGCGGGAGGGCAGGAGACCCAGTACTTC,CAWRPGLAGGQETQYF
TRBJ2-7,TRBD1,-,14,TRBV4-3,TGCGCCAGCAGCCAAGGACAGGGAGACTACGAGCAGTACTTC,CASSQGQGDYEQYF
TRBJ1-4,-,-,16,TRBV28,TGTGCCAGCAGTTTAGAGTCCGGGACAAGATATGAAAAACTGTTTTTT,CASSLESGTRYEKLFF
TRBJ2-7,TRBD1,-,15,TRBV6-5,TGTGCCAGCAGTTACGCCTACAGGGGCTCCTACGAGCAGTACTTC,CASSYAYRGSYEQYF
TRBJ1-5,TRBD1,-,13,TRBV6-1,TGTGCCAGCTCGGACAGGAGCAATCAGCCCCAGCATTTT,CASSDRSNQPQHF
TRBJ2-7,TRBD1,-,14,TRBV23-1,TGCGCCAGCAGTCGCAACACAGGGGCCTACGAGCAGTACTTC,CASSRNTGAYEQYF
TRBJ1-6,-,-,13,TRBV5-5,TGTGCCAGCAGCCCCCCGGGTGATTCACCCCTCCACTTT,CASSPPGDSPLHF
TRBJ1-2,TRBD1,-,15,TRBV15,TGTGCCACCAGCAGGGACAGGGAACGCAGCTATGGCTACACCTTC,CATSRDRERSYGYTF
TRBJ2-3,-,-,13,TRBV2,TGTGCCAGCATGAACTATGCAACAGATACGCAGTATTTT,CASMNYATDTQYF
TRBJ2-7,-,-,14,TRBV30,TGTGCCTGGCAACCAGGTGACAGCTCCTACGAGCAGTACTTC,CAWQPGDSSYEQYF
TRBJ2-3,-,-,15,TRBV11-1,TGTGCCAGCAGCAAAGAGTCCCCACTGGCAGATACGCAGTATTTT,CASSKESPLADTQYF
TRBJ1-3,-,-,14,TRBV10-3,TGTGCCATCAGTGAGTCCCCGGAGGGAAACACCATATATTTT,CAISESPEGNTIYF
TRBJ2-7,-,few,15,TRBV19,TGTGCCAGTACCCCTGGGGGGGCCCAAGCCTACGAGCAGTACTTC,CASTPGGAQAYEQYF
TRBJ2-1,TRBD2,-,16,TRBV11-3,TGTGCCAGCAGCCAAGTTAGCGGGGGAAATTACAATGAGCAGTTCTTC,CASSQVSGGNYNEQFF
TRBJ1-6,-,few,20,TRBV27,TGTGCCAGCAGTTTAGGTTTGAGCGGACCCAGCTCACTATCTAATTCACCCCTCCACTTT,CASSLGLSGPSSLSNSPLHF
TRBJ2-1,TRBD2,-,16,TRBV6-4,TGTGCCAGCAGTCCCACCCCTAGCGGGACCTACAATGAGCAGTTCTTC,CASSPTPSGTYNEQFF
TRBJ2-5,TRBD2,-,17,TRBV29-1,TGCAGCGTTGAAGATCTTAGAGGGCTAGCGGGATTTGAGACCCAGTACTTC,CSVEDLRGLAGFETQYF